This TCR beta chain came from a study of T cell responses to AZD1222 COVID-19 vaccine. At the level of the study: Second-dose intervals of approximately 4 or approximately 12 weeks were pooled.

Repertoires were generated with immunoSEQ multiplex PCR, while TCRdb's copy carries only in-frame clones and drops some. The sample contains around 85,000 clones, about 86% of which appear only once. This CDR3 is 14 amino acids long. The germline gives CDR1 SEHNR, CDR2 FQNEAQ (reference sequence). V was shortened by 6 bases and J by 7 bases, with 18 bases between the two germline ends. A remark on this clone: Antigen unknown.

Study-wide points: No day 14 peak samples; only post-peak repertoires were characterized.

The clonotype was recovered from an adult in good health. The V call is TRBV7-9, the J call TRBJ1-1; the D is unclear. The sample in question was peripheral blood, obtained on day 0 of AZD1222 vaccination. This chain's CDR3 is CASRAGFVLGEAFF. In DNA, the CDR3 is TGTGCCAGCAGGGCAGGTTTTGTTCTAGGTGAAGCTTTCTTT.